This entry features one T cell receptor (beta chain) sequence. These data originate in a study of human T cells and chemical hapten exposure. TCRdb itself ran the RACE reads through MiXCR, one entry per CDR3 protein. The sample holds some 49,000 distinct CDR3 sequences, less than 10% seen once. Time point in this sample: patch test 1, 2 weeks after DPC sensitization. Treatment described: therapeutic diphenylcyclopropenone sensitization with weekly scalp DPC. The CDR3 contains 15 residues. The germline V gene has CDR1 DFQATT and CDR2 SNEGSKA (reference sequence). V was pared by 5 bases and J by 1 base, with 5 bases of the junction left unmatched.

The receptor comes from a woman aged 45-59 years with alopecia areata. Some clones in this sample may be carry-over from other donors' samples. The chain links TRBV20-1 to TRBJ2-4; 10 bases map to TRBD1. Here the sequenced sample was whole blood, taken in connection with sensitization to the hapten diphenylcyclopropenone (DPC). CDR3 DNA: TGCAGTGCTGGAGGGGGACAGGGGGCCAAAAACATTCAGTACTTC. Translation: CSAGGGQGAKNIQYF.